This entry concerns a single TCR beta chain. This CDR3 contains 14 residues. Trimming cost V 1 base and J 5 bases, with 8 bases left between them. CDR1 SGHTA and CDR2 FQGTGA come from the germline V gene. Source study methods: The assay estimated nucleated cells by amplifying reference gene primers. Assay: immunoSEQ multiplex PCR; the TCRdb copy retains only in-frame clones and omits some. V, J and clone size reflect that table, while D and trimming were determined from the DNA. The sample lists over 50,000 clones, just under 85% occurring once. The data originate from a study of blood T cell repertoires in COVID-19. For the study at large: The United States, Italy and Spain provided the acute and convalescent COVID-19 samples.

Input material: peripheral blood. This clonotype originated in a human donor in a cohort sampled during active COVID-19. The rearrangement links TRBV7-3 to TRBJ2-2; possibly TRBD2 for D (5 bases). CDR3 loop: CASSLRPGTGELFF. CDR3 bases: TGTGCCAGCAGCTTAAGACCGGGGACCGGGGAGCTGTTTTTT.